This T cell receptor (beta chain) was observed in a study of T cells in Graves' hyperthyroidism and ophthalmopathy. Stable disease denoted Graves' hyperthyroidism without ophthalmopathy progression within 18 months. Using RNA transcripts as the source, TCR beta CDR3 regions were amplified. The TCR CDR3 first-round RT-PCR relied on the HTBI primer set. In TCRdb, the multiplex PCR reads were re-called with MiXCR into one record per CDR3 protein. The data show around 280,000 distinct CDR3 sequences, roughly an eighth seen once. Germline V gene sequence: CDR1 MNHEY, CDR2 SMNVEV (reference sequence). CDR3 length: 14 residues. V lost 6 bases, J lost 5 bases, and 13 bases lay in between. Ten or more counts support this clonotype.

The receptor's source is a middle-aged woman with Graves' hyperthyroidism. The sequencing input was blood. This chain links TRBV27 with TRBJ2-2; possibly TRBD2 for D (7 bases). The CDR3 reads CASSPGGGTGELFF. The CDR3 nucleotides read TGTGCCAGCAGCCCGGGGGGCGGAACCGGGGAGCTGTTTTTT.